The 8 T cell receptor beta chains in this list originate from one sample, sequenced in a study of cytomegalovirus exposure and HLA in healthy donors. The study ran its PCR with 60 Vbeta and 13 Jbeta primers. The method was immunoSEQ multiplex PCR; TCRdb's version includes in-frame clones alone and lacks a portion of them. The sample shows approximately 220,000 clones, over 80% of them seen only once. Input material: PBMCs. All receptors derive from a boy between 2 and 15 years old in good health and CMV-seronegative.

The chain couples TRBV7-2 to TRBJ2-7, with 14 bases lining up with TRBD2. Per germline, CDR1 SGHTA and CDR2 FQGNSA. The CDR3 length is 18 residues. Trimming at V came to 1 base and at J to 4 bases, leaving 9 bases not matched to a gene. CDR3 region: CASSLGRLAGGLGYEQYF. CDR3 bases: TGTGCCAGCAGCTTAGGGAGACTAGCGGGAGGGCTCGGTTACGAGCAGTACTTC.

The table lists this clone with a few counts. The V and J genes are TRBV9 and TRBJ2-1; 11 bases fit TRBD2. The CDR3 contains 13 residues. The ends lost 3 bases at V and 15 bases at J; junction bases unmatched: 8. Per the germline V gene, CDR1 is SGDLS and CDR2 is YYNGEE. The CDR3 is CASSGAGTSGLFF. The CDR3 DNA reads as TGTGCCAGCAGCGGAGCCGGGACTAGCGGTTTGTTCTTC.

CDR3 DNA sequence: TGTGCCAGCTGGGGGACCACTAGCAGGGTGAGCCAAGAGACCCAGTACTTC. Amino acid sequence: CASWGTTSRVSQETQYF. The chain recombines TRBV27 with TRBJ2-5; a possible D gene is TRBD2 (6 bases). Germline loops: CDR1 MNHEY, CDR2 SMNVEV (reference sequence). The CDR3 covers 17 residues. V shed 8 bases and J shed 1 base, with 23 bases lying between them.

The genes are TRBV18 and TRBJ2-1; D call uncertain. Germline CDR1 is KGHSH and CDR2 is LQKENI. This CDR3 is 13 amino acids long. V gave up 5 bases and J gave up 5 bases, with 10 bases separating them. The DNA of the CDR3 is TGTGCCAGCTCAACCCGGGTCAACAATGAGCAGTTCTTC. This gives the protein CASSTRVNNEQFF.

This chain links TRBV6-1 with TRBJ1-5, with D uncertain. The CDR3 is 14 amino acids. Germline values: CDR1 MNHNS, CDR2 SASEGT. V dropped 3 bases and J dropped 3 bases, with 9 bases sitting between them. As DNA, the CDR3 is TGTGCCAGCAGTGAGTCGGTTATCAATCAGCCCCAGCATTTT. This gives the protein CASSESVINQPQHF.

V and J are TRBV27 and TRBJ2-7; 8 bases are shared with TRBD1. There are 17 residues in the CDR3. V was pared by 3 bases and J by 4 bases, with 14 bases of the junction left unmatched. CDR1 MNHEY and CDR2 SMNVEV come from the germline V gene (reference sequence). The CDR3 reads CASSFGRSGTGPYEQYF. As DNA, the CDR3 is TGTGCCAGCAGTTTTGGCCGTTCCGGGACAGGCCCGTACGAGCAGTACTTC.

The J gene is TRBJ2-3, the V gene TRBV4-1; D possibly corresponds to TRBD2 (7 bases). With 2 bases removed from V and 0 bases from J, the gap between germline ends came to 12 bases. The CDR3 extends over 16 amino acids. Germline V gives CDR1 MGHRA, CDR2 YSYEKL. Here the CDR3 DNA reads TGCGCCAGCAGCCAATCCCGGGGGGCGAGCACAGATACGCAGTATTTT. Translating it yields CASSQSRGASTDTQYF.

The V and J genes are TRBV6-1 and TRBJ2-3, with 7 bases lining up with TRBD1. This CDR3 region has 16 residues. CDR1 and CDR2 (germline): MNHNS, SASEGT. Losses at the gene ends were 2 bases for V and 6 bases for J; bases not matched to a gene: 11. CDR3 nucleotide sequence: TGTGCCAGCAGTGAAAAACTGGGACAGCGGTCCGATACGCAGTATTTT. Protein product: CASSEKLGQRSDTQYF.